The clone carrying this TCR beta chain was counted many times. Its specificity is unknown. In making TCR beta libraries, quantitative 5'-RACE with molecular barcodes was used. TCRdb analysed the 5' RACE reads with MiXCR anew, one entry per CDR3 protein. The sample has tens of thousands of distinct CDR3 sequences, over 3.5% seen once. The CDR3 has 15 amino acids. Trimming pared 4 bases from V and 1 base from J, leaving 14 bases between. Per germline, CDR1 SGDLS and CDR2 YYNGEE. This sample was taken from a study of CD8 T cells in ankylosing spondylitis. Notes on the study in general: Within matched ankylosing spondylitis synovial fluid, disease-linked clones were reportedly significantly enriched. Several highly homologous variants made up a TCR beta motif, and this motif appeared characteristic of ankylosing spondylitis blood. Several of the motif variants were reported before in synovial fluid and blood from reactive arthritis.

The chain is built from TRBV9 and TRBJ1-2; D gene ambiguous. This receptor was taken from a female donor with ankylosing spondylitis or in good health (not recorded which). Sequenced material: blood, either unsorted or a sorted T cell fraction (not recorded which). CDR3 bases: TGTGCCAGCAGCCAAAGTATACATAGTAACTATGGCTACACCTTC. Translating it yields CASSQSIHSNYGYTF.